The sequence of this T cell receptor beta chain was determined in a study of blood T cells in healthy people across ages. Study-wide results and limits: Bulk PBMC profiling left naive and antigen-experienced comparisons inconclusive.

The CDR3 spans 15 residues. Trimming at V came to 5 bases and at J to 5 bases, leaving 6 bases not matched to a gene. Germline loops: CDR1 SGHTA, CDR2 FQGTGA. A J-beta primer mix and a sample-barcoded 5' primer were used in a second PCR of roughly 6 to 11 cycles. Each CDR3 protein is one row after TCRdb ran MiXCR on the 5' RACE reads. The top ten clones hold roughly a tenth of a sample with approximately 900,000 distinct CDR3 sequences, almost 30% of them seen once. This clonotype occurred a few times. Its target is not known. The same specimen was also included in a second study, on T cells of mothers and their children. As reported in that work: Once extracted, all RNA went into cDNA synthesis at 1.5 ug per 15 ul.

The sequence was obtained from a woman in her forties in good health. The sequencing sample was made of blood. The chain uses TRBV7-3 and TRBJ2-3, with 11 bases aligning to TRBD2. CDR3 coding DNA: TGTGCCAGCAGCCAAGTAGCGGGGGGGGAAGATACGCAGTATTTT. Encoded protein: CASSQVAGGEDTQYF.